This T cell receptor (beta chain) was profiled in a study of neoadjuvant nivolumab and ipilimumab in lung cancer. Produced via immunoSEQ multiplex PCR; TCRdb's table is partial and in-frame only. Of about 23,000 clones listed, approximately 77% are singletons. Findings and limits, study-wide: Higher pretherapy blood TCR richness went with higher resected-tumor richness.

Germline V gives CDR1 SEHNR, CDR2 FQNEAQ (reference sequence). The CDR3 is 16 amino acids. V was clipped by 5 bases and J by 8 bases, with 24 bases between them. This clone was detected once. What it binds is unknown. This sequence joins TRBV7-9 and TRBJ1-2; the D gene is possibly TRBD1 (5 bases). The input for sequencing was peripheral blood, taken before neoadjuvant nivolumab, alone or with ipilimumab. The TCR sequence derives from an adult with non-small cell lung cancer. CDR3 sequence (DNA): TGTGCCAGCAGCCTAGACTTGGACGGGGGATCTGAAGGCTACACCTTC. Protein product: CASSLDLDGGSEGYTF.